Below, 4 T cell receptor beta chains from the same sample are listed, as sequenced in a study of T cells expressing NK-cell markers. Each CDR3 protein gets one entry in TCRdb, which reprocessed the 5' RACE reads and gives no DNA. The sample includes some 340,000 distinct CDR3 sequences. Sequences were obtained from blood T cells: a sorted CD56 or NKG2C T cell subset, CD4+ or CD8+ T cells, or bulk PBMC T cells (not recorded which). Source of these receptors: a man aged 18-75 years in good health.

The CDR3 protein is CASSRRGNTIYF. The chain couples TRBV6-2 or TRBV6-3 to TRBJ1-3. The CDR3 covers 12 residues. Germline assignment: CDR1 MNHEY and CDR2 SVGEGT.

The rearrangement links TRBV18 to TRBJ2-1. There are 17 residues in the CDR3. Germline V gives CDR1 KGHSH, CDR2 LQKENI. CDR3 loop: CASSPPGARTSYNEQFF.

The CDR3 region is CASSLIRGDGYTF. The genes are TRBV7-3 and TRBJ1-2; the TCRdb D gene call, TRBD1, has no DNA to confirm it. This CDR3 comprises 13 residues. CDR1 and CDR2 from the germline V gene are SGHTA and FQGTGA.

V gene TRBV5-1 combines with J gene TRBJ1-5; TCRdb returns TRBD1, unconfirmable since there is no DNA. This CDR3 contains 15 residues. Germline CDR1 SGHRS, CDR2 YFSETQ. CDR3 amino acids: CASSPGEGSNQPQHF.